The source of this T cell receptor (beta chain) is a study of T cells after yellow fever vaccination. Whole-study findings and limits: The secondary response showed a weaker magnitude and a faster peak, day 5 versus 15.

From germline, CDR1 is LGHNA and CDR2 YSLEER. After removal of 4 bases from V and 0 bases from J, the junction contained 14 bases not matched to a gene. The CDR3 has 19 amino acids. Worth noting for this clonotype: What it recognizes is unknown.

One entry per CDR3 protein results from TCRdb running MiXCR on the 5' RACE reads. This table has 450,000 to 600,000 distinct CDR3 sequences, roughly a sixth appearing once. This sample comprised PBMCs, obtained around 5 days after the first yellow fever vaccination. V and J are TRBV4-3 and TRBJ2-2; TRBD1 matches at 7 bases. The clonotype comes from a man between 18 and 29 years old who received the YFV17D yellow fever vaccine. The DNA of the CDR3 is TGCGCCAGCAGCCGGATAGAGGGACAGCTTTTCGCGAACACCGGGGAGCTGTTTTTT. It specifies CASSRIEGQLFANTGELFF.